This entry lists 14 T cell receptor beta chains sequenced from one sample in a study of Graves' ophthalmopathy and Graves' hyperthyroidism. Amplification of the TCR beta CDR3 regions used RNA transcripts (as template). RT-PCR in the first round used HTBI primers; a second-round multiplex PCR followed. TCRdb fed the multiplex PCR reads into MiXCR, producing one record per CDR3 protein. The data hold around 660,000 distinct CDR3 sequences, with about two fifths observed a single time. Material: peripheral blood. The receptors come from an adult man with Graves' ophthalmopathy.

The gene calls are TRBV24-1 and TRBJ2-5; D is undetermined. Germline-derived CDR1 and CDR2 are KGHDR and SFDVKD. CDR3 length: 13 amino acids. Trimming left V 4 bases short and J 1 base short, with 6 bases between. CDR3: CATSEGTQETQYF. The CDR3, as DNA: TGTGCCACCAGTGAAGGCACCCAAGAGACCCAGTACTTC.

Note on this clonotype: The final CDR3 position lacks the conserved phenylalanine or tryptophan, pointing to a likely read error. The rearrangement links TRBV19 to TRBJ1-5; no reliable D call. This CDR3 spans 13 amino acids. CDR1 and CDR2 from the germline V gene are LNHDA and SQIVND (reference sequence). V lost 11 bases and J lost 3, with 14 bases in between. CDR3 amino acids: CAWSVRDNQPQHL. DNA for the CDR3: TGTGCCTGGAGTGTACGGGACAATCAGCCCCAGCATCTT.

CDR3 residues: CATSDLGRGANEQFF. Here the CDR3 DNA reads TGTGCCACCAGTGATTTAGGCAGGGGGGCCAATGAGCAGTTCTTC. V gene TRBV24-1 combines with J gene TRBJ2-1; a weak D match, TRBD1 (7 bases). Germline V lookup: CDR1 KGHDR, CDR2 SFDVKD. Between the trimmed V and J ends, which lost 1 base and 6 bases, there was a span of 12 bases. The CDR3 extends over 15 amino acids.

A word on this clonotype: This may be a read error, as it is one base from a much larger clone. The chain joins TRBV5-5 to TRBJ2-7; D is possibly TRBD2 (5 bases). Germline-derived CDR1 and CDR2 are SGHKS and YYEKEE (reference sequence). CDR3 size: 13 residues. CDR3: CASSWTRTYEQHF. CDR3 coding DNA: TGTGCCAGCAGCTGGACTCGGACCTACGAGCAGCACTTC.

This clonotype was counted many times. The gene calls are TRBV4-1 and TRBJ1-5; D unresolved. Germline-derived CDR1 and CDR2 are MGHRA and YSYEKL. V lost 0 bases, J lost 9 bases, and 3 bases lay in between. There are 11 residues in the CDR3. The CDR3 bases are TGCGCCAGCAGCCAAGATGGGCCCCAGCATTTT. It encodes CASSQDGPQHF.

In its sample, this clonotype was seen many times. This chain uses TRBV7-8 with TRBJ2-7; D is perhaps TRBD1 (6 bases). V was pared by 1 base and J by 3 bases, with 10 bases between. CDR3 size: 14 residues. The germline CDR1 and CDR2 sequences are SGHVS and FQNEAQ. The CDR3 region is CASSLEAGDYEQYF. As DNA, the CDR3 is TGTGCCAGCAGCTTAGAGGCAGGGGACTACGAGCAGTACTTC.

This clonotype came up many times. The V call is TRBV4-2, the J call TRBJ1-5; 9 bases fit TRBD1. This CDR3 contains 16 residues. V gave up 1 base and J gave up 2 bases; unmatched junction bases: 3. Germline loops: CDR1 LGHNA, CDR2 YNFKEQ. As DNA, the CDR3 is TGTGCCAGCAGCCAAGGACAGGGGGATGGCAATCAGCCCCAGCATTTT. As protein: CASSQGQGDGNQPQHF.

J is TRBJ1-6 and V is TRBV9; D is unresolved. V was trimmed by 3 bases and J by 13 bases, leaving 11 bases between them. The CDR3 is 12 amino acids. Germline V CDR1 and CDR2: SGDLS, YYNGEE. The CDR3 loop is CASSANNAPLHF. As DNA, the CDR3 is TGTGCCAGCAGCGCTAATAATGCTCCCCTCCACTTT.

The J gene is TRBJ1-2, the V gene TRBV29-1; D perhaps matches TRBD1 (5 bases). CDR1 and CDR2 (germline): SQVTM, ANQGSEA. This CDR3 is built from 13 residues. Trimming removed 8 bases at V and 0 bases at J, with 13 bases between. CDR3 in amino acids: CSSLGDPNYGYTF. CDR3 nucleotides: TGCAGCAGCTTGGGGGACCCTAACTATGGCTACACCTTC. Looking up the rest from reference TRBV29-1 and TRBJ1-2 gives the full variable domain: SAVISQKPSRDICQRGTSLTIQCQVDSQVTMMFWYRQQPGQSLTLIATANQGSEATYESGFVIDKFPISRPNLTFSTLTVSNMSPEDSSIYLCSSLGDPNYGYTFGSGTRLTVV.

The chain joins TRBV10-2 to TRBJ1-2; tentative D call: TRBD1 (6 bases). V dropped 0 bases and J dropped 7 bases, with 24 bases sitting between them. Germline V gene sequence: CDR1 WSHSY, CDR2 SAAADI. The CDR3 length is 18 residues. Written as DNA, the CDR3 is TGCGCCAGCAGTGAGTCGAAACGGGGGCAAGGACGGGGACGTGGCTACACCTTC. Translation: CASSESKRGQGRGRGYTF.

With respect to this clonotype: A junction end diverges from the germline sequence, so it may reflect a read error. The chain links TRBV19 to TRBJ2-7, with a tentative D call TRBD1 (6 bases). The CDR3 is made up of 15 amino acids. Germline values: CDR1 LNHDA, CDR2 SQIVND (reference sequence). The CDR3 nucleotides read TGTGCCAGTAGTATAGATCAGGGGATGACCTACGAGCAGTGCTTC. Residues: CASSIDQGMTYEQCF.

The CDR3 region is CAISPGARRTQYF. DNA of the CDR3: TGTGCCATCAGTCCCGGGGCAAGACGGACCCAGTACTTC. The rearrangement links TRBV10-3 to TRBJ2-5, with D perhaps TRBD1 or TRBD2 (5 bases each). The V gene lost 5 bases and the J gene lost 7 bases, with 14 bases spanning the gap. Germline CDR1 ENHRY, CDR2 SYGVKD. This CDR3 is 13 amino acids long.

V and J are TRBV20-1 and TRBJ2-7; D is perhaps TRBD2 (6 bases). V was trimmed by 1 base and J by 7 bases, leaving 20 bases between them. Germline V gives CDR1 DFQATT, CDR2 SNEGSKA (reference sequence). The CDR3 totals 15 residues. This chain's CDR3 is CSARAGVGMVGEQYF. The CDR3 DNA follows: TGCAGTGCTAGAGCGGGAGTCGGCATGGTCGGGGAGCAGTACTTC.

The V gene is TRBV29-1, the J gene TRBJ2-7, with a weak D call TRBD2 (7 bases). Deletions cut 3 bases from V and 3 bases from J, with 12 bases between. Germline values: CDR1 SQVTM, CDR2 ANQGSEA. The CDR3 totals 13 residues. CDR3 sequence: CSVEGGGNYEQYF. CDR3 nucleotide sequence: TGCAGCGTTGAGGGAGGGGGAAACTACGAGCAGTACTTC.